The clone carrying this T cell receptor beta chain was picked up a small number of times. The data stem from a study of blood T cell repertoires in COVID-19. Study-wide background: Specimens from acute and convalescent COVID-19 originated in the United States, Italy and Spain.

All recovered Cohort 3 donors got two negative PCRs, got clearance, or saw symptom resolution. Germline V CDR1 and CDR2: SEHNR, FQNEAQ (reference sequence). The CDR3 is 15 amino acids. V was trimmed by 3 bases and J by 1 base, leaving 10 bases between them. Method: immunoSEQ multiplex PCR; TCRdb's copy keeps in-frame clones and lacks some. The sample lists hundreds of thousands of clones; roughly 91% were seen once. Sequencing was done on a sample of PBMCs or T cells enriched from blood (not recorded which). This TCR derives from a woman under 40 who had recovered from COVID-19. The rearrangement joins TRBV7-9 to TRBJ1-5; D gene unclear. The CDR3 here is CASSFFSESNQPQHF. The CDR3, as DNA: TGTGCCAGCAGCTTCTTTTCGGAGAGCAATCAGCCCCAGCATTTT.